This TCR beta chain came from a study of sequential checkpoint blockade in melanoma. Findings and limits, study-wide: PD-L1 staining and CD8+ counts, not mutational load, tracked tumor T-cell clonality.

This clone has only a few counts. The antigen remains unidentified. Only in-frame clones appear in the TCRdb table, and some are missing; sequencing was by immunoSEQ multiplex PCR. Of around 37,000 clones listed, 30% to 40% were seen once; the top ten hold 1.6%. Indicated treatment: randomized to nivolumab then ipilimumab (arm A) or the reverse (arm B). The CDR3 spans 14 residues. Between the trimmed V and J ends, which lost 7 bases and 4 bases, there was a span of 16 bases. Germline assignment: CDR1 SGHNT and CDR2 YENEEA. Source: tumor tissue (inferred from file names), taken from a patient given nivolumab and ipilimumab in sequence. This receptor was taken from a human donor with melanoma. The rearrangement joins TRBV11-3 to TRBJ1-2; D is ambiguous. In nucleotides, the CDR3 is TGTGCCAGCACCGCCCTTCAGGTCGTCTATGGCTACACCTTC. It specifies CASTALQVVYGYTF.